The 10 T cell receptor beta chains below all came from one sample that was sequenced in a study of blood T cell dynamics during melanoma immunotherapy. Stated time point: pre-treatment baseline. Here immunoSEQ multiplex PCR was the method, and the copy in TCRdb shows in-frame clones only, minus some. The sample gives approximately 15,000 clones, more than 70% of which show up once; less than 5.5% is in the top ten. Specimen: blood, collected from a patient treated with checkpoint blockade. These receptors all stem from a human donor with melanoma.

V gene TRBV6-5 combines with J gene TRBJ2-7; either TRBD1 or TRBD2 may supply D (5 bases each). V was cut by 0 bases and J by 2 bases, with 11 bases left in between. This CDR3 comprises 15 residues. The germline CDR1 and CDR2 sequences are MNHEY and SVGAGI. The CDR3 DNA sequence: TGTGCCAGCAGTTACTCTGTGGGGGAACCCTACGAGCAGTACTTC. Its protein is CASSYSVGEPYEQYF.

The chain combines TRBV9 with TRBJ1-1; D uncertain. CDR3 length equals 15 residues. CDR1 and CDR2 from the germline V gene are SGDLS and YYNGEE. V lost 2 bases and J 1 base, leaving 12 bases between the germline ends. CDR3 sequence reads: CASSVFEGGNTEAFF. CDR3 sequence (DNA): TGTGCCAGCAGCGTCTTCGAGGGAGGGAACACTGAAGCTTTCTTT.

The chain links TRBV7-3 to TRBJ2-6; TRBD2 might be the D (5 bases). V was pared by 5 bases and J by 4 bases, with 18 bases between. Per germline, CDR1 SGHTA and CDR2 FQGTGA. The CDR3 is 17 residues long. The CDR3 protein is CASSPTRGSLGANVLTF. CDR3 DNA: TGTGCCAGCAGCCCTACCCGGGGATCCCTCGGGGCCAACGTCCTGACTTTC.

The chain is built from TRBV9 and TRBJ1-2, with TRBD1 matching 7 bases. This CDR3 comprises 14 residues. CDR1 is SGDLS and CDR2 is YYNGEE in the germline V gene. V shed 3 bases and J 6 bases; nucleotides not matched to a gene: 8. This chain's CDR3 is CASSGLRDRDGYTF. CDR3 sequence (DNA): TGTGCCAGCAGCGGACTCCGGGACAGAGATGGCTACACCTTC.

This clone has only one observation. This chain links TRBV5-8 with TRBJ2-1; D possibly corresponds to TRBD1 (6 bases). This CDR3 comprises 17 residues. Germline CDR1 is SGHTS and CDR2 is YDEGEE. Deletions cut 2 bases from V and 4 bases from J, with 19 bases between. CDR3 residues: CASSLGIRDNTYNEQFF. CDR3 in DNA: TGTGCCAGCAGCTTAGGAATCCGGGACAACACGTACAATGAGCAGTTCTTC.

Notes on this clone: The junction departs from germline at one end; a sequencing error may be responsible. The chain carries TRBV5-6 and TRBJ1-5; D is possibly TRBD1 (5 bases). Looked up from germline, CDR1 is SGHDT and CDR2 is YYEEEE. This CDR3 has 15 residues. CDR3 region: CASGLGQGDNQPQHF. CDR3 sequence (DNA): TGTGCCAGCGGCTTGGGTCAGGGTGACAATCAGCCCCAGCATTTT.

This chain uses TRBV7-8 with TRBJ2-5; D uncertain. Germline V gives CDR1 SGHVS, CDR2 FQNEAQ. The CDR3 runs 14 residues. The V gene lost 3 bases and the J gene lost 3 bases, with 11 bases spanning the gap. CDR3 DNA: TGTGCCAGCAGCTTCTCCGGCCCCAAAGAGACCCAGTACTTC. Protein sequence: CASSFSGPKETQYF.

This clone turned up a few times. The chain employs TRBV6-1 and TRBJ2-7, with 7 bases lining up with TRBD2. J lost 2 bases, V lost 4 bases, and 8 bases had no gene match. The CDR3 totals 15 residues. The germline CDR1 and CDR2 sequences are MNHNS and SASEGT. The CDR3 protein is CASSGASGGTYEQYF. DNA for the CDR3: TGTGCCAGCAGTGGGGCTAGCGGTGGAACCTACGAGCAGTACTTC.

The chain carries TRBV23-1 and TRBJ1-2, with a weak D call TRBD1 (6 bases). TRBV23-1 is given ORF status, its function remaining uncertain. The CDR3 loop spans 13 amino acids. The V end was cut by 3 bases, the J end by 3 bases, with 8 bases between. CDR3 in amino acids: CASSHRGDYGYTF. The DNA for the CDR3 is TGCGCCAGCAGTCATAGGGGGGACTATGGCTACACCTTC.

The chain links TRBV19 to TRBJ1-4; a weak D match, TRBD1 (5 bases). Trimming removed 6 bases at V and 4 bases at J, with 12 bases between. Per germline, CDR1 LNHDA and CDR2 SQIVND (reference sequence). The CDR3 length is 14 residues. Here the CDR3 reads CASRPGRINEKLFF. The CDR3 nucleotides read TGTGCCAGTAGGCCGGGACGGATTAATGAAAAACTGTTTTTT.